This TCR beta chain originates from a study of T-cell memory formation after mild COVID-19. Each CDR3 protein is one row after TCRdb ran MiXCR on the 5' RACE reads. The repertoire includes 150,000 to 200,000 distinct CDR3 sequences, roughly 15% of them detected once, and 13% to 15% sits in the top ten. The CDR3 covers 14 residues. Germline V CDR1 and CDR2: MGHDK, SYGVNS. Losses at the gene ends were 4 bases for V and 6 bases for J; bases not matched to a gene: 3. The specimen was PBMCs or a T cell subset sorted from them (not recorded which). This clonotype was sampled from an adult woman who had mild COVID-19 (a few samples of this study predate the infection). Cell type and time point are not known. The J gene is TRBJ2-1, the V gene TRBV25-1, with TRBD2 matching over 10 bases. The CDR3 DNA sequence: TGTGCCAGCAGTGGGCTAGCGGGAGTCAATGAGCAGTTCTTC. This codes for CASSGLAGVNEQFF.